The clone carrying this TCR beta chain was found a few times. The antigen remains undetermined. It was with 60 Vbeta and 13 Jbeta primers that the PCR ran. Using immunoSEQ multiplex PCR, the repertoire was profiled, and TCRdb retains in-frame clones only, with some absent. The sample holds 99,000 or so clones; approximately 80% are singletons and the top ten take about 5%. The record originates from a study of cytomegalovirus exposure and HLA in healthy donors. Study-level points and caveats: In terms of immune exposure information, only CMV serostatus was available. Several of the most significant clusters appeared, in a later analysis, to be linked to common viral pathogens. Later on, a genetic analysis was performed. It linked a missense variant in DCLRE1C with V- and J-gene trimming of TCR beta.

The CDR3 contains 20 residues. The ends lost 0 bases at V and 1 base at J; junction bases unmatched: 13. Germline V gives CDR1 MNHEY, CDR2 SMNVEV (reference sequence). The chain joins TRBV27 to TRBJ1-3, with 9 positions matching TRBD1. The sequencing sample was made of PBMCs. The TCR originated in a woman aged 18 to 35 in good health and CMV-seropositive. CDR3 residues: CASSLSQVDTGGSSGNTIYF. CDR3 DNA: TGTGCCAGCAGTTTATCACAGGTCGATACAGGGGGCAGTTCTGGAAACACCATATATTTT.